Following are 28 T cell receptor beta chains from one sample sequenced in a study of blood T cell repertoires in COVID-19. Profiled with immunoSEQ multiplex PCR; TCRdb holds only in-frame clones, not every one. The sample lists 50,000 to 80,000 clones, around 90% seen once, with 10% in the top ten. The material sequenced was PBMCs or T cells enriched from blood (not recorded which). These receptors were obtained from a woman aged 40 to 55 who had recovered from COVID-19.

The rearrangement joins TRBV19 to TRBJ2-7, with 7 bases aligning to TRBD1. Germline-derived CDR1 and CDR2 are LNHDA and SQIVND (reference sequence). This CDR3 spans 14 amino acids. J gave up 0 bases and V 5 bases, and 4 bases lay outside the gene matches. The CDR3 DNA is TGTGCCAGTAGTCCCTGGGACAGCTCCTACGAGCAGTACTTC. This codes for CASSPWDSSYEQYF. The full variable domain, with the rest looked up from reference TRBV19 and TRBJ2-7, is DGGITQSPKYLFRKEGQNVTLSCEQNLNHDAMYWYRQDPGQGLRLIYYSQIVNDFQKGDIAEGYSVSREKKESFPLTVTSAQKNPTAFYLCASSPWDSSYEQYFGPGTRLTVT.

This clone is a singleton in its sample. This chain links TRBV19 with TRBJ1-2, with 8 bases fitting TRBD1. This CDR3 has 16 amino acids. Germline loops: CDR1 LNHDA, CDR2 SQIVND (reference sequence). V trimming: 2 bases; J trimming: 4 bases; junction bases outside the gene matches: 9. The CDR3 sequence is CASSIRQGRSLYGYTF. In nucleotides, the CDR3 is TGTGCCAGTAGTATACGACAGGGGCGATCCCTCTATGGCTACACCTTC. The variable domain in full, completed from reference TRBV19 and TRBJ1-2, reads DGGITQSPKYLFRKEGQNVTLSCEQNLNHDAMYWYRQDPGQGLRLIYYSQIVNDFQKGDIAEGYSVSREKKESFPLTVTSAQKNPTAFYLCASSIRQGRSLYGYTFGSGTRLTVV.

The V call is TRBV5-1, the J call TRBJ2-3; 9 bases match TRBD2. Germline V lookup: CDR1 SGHRS, CDR2 YFSETQ. J lost 5 bases, V lost 1 base, and 14 bases had no gene match. The length of the CDR3 is 18 residues. CDR3 DNA sequence: TGCGCCAGCAGCTTGTTGGGTGCTAGCGGGGCAAGGGGAGATACGCAGTATTTT. It codes for CASSLLGASGARGDTQYF.

The chain recombines TRBV18 with TRBJ2-7, with TRBD1 matching over 10 bases. The CDR3 is made up of 14 amino acids. Germline V gene lookup returns CDR1 KGHSH and CDR2 LQKENI. The J segment lost 2 bases and the V segment lost 3 bases, leaving 1 base of the junction unmatched. CDR3 in DNA: TGTGCCAGCTCACCGGGACAGGGGACCTACGAGCAGTACTTC. It translates to CASSPGQGTYEQYF.

J is TRBJ2-4 and V is TRBV29-1, with D perhaps TRBD1 (6 bases). CDR1 SQVTM and CDR2 ANQGSEA come from the germline V gene. The V gene lost 5 bases and the J gene lost 15 bases, with 17 bases spanning the gap. The CDR3 contains 11 residues. The chain's CDR3 is CSVSQQGPRYF. The CDR3 DNA reads as TGCAGCGTTTCACAGCAGGGGCCGAGGTACTTC.

A single count supports this clone. The gene calls are TRBV4-1 and TRBJ1-6; D perhaps matches TRBD1 (5 bases). Germline CDR1 is MGHRA and CDR2 is YSYEKL. V shed 1 base and J shed 0 bases, with 10 bases lying between them. There are 17 residues in the CDR3. Here the CDR3 DNA reads TGCGCCAGCAGCCAAGGACAGCACAACTCCTATAATTCACCCCTCCACTTT. Amino acid sequence: CASSQGQHNSYNSPLHF.

The J gene is TRBJ1-2, the V gene TRBV7-9, with D possibly matching TRBD1 (6 bases). The V and J ends lost 3 bases and 7 bases respectively, with 12 bases between them. The germline CDR1 and CDR2 sequences are SEHNR and FQNEAQ (reference sequence). CDR3 length: 13 amino acids. The CDR3 bases are TGTGCCAGCAGCTTTAGGGGGATAGCTGGCTACACCTTC. Protein: CASSFRGIAGYTF.

V gene TRBV12-3 or TRBV12-4 combines with J gene TRBJ2-1; D might be TRBD1 (7 bases). V was shortened by 6 bases and J by 4 bases, with 10 bases between the two germline ends. This CDR3 has 13 amino acids. The CDR3 DNA reads as TGTGCCAGCAGGCGGGACAGTTACAATGAGCAGTTCTTC. It encodes CASRRDSYNEQFF.

The chain carries TRBV19 and TRBJ1-5; 7 bases fit TRBD1. The trim removed 5 bases at V and 12 bases at J, leaving 10 bases unmatched. The CDR3 is 13 amino acids. Germline values: CDR1 LNHDA, CDR2 SQIVND (reference sequence). CDR3 sequence reads: CASSLGQERGQHF. DNA for the CDR3: TGTGCCAGTAGTCTTGGACAGGAAAGGGGCCAGCATTTT.

V usage is TRBV27 and J usage is TRBJ2-2; 8 positions agree with TRBD1. V shed 6 bases and J 3 bases; nucleotides not matched to a gene: 0. The V gene's germline CDR1 is MNHEY and CDR2 SMNVEV (reference sequence). The length of the CDR3 is 13 residues. The CDR3 protein is CASRTGDTGELFF. Here the CDR3 DNA reads TGTGCCAGCAGGACAGGGGACACCGGGGAGCTGTTTTTT.

The chain links TRBV5-4 to TRBJ2-1; TRBD2 matches 11 bases. V lost 3 bases, J lost 4 bases, and 6 bases stayed unmatched. The CDR3 runs to 16 residues. The germline CDR1 and CDR2 sequences are SGHNT and YYREEE (reference sequence). The CDR3 spells CASSSGTSGLYNEQFF. CDR3 nucleotides: TGTGCCAGCAGCTCCGGGACTAGCGGCCTATACAATGAGCAGTTCTTC.

In this sample, this clone turned up a few times. J is TRBJ2-3 and V is TRBV11-2; the D gene is possibly TRBD2 (6 bases). V lost 2 bases to trimming and J lost 5 bases, with 20 bases between them. Germline V lookup: CDR1 SGHAT, CDR2 FQNNGV. The CDR3 runs 17 residues. The CDR3 sequence is CASSLNLAGLAGDTQYF. CDR3 DNA sequence: TGTGCCAGCAGCTTAAATTTGGCGGGGCTTGCAGGAGATACGCAGTATTTT.

The rearrangement joins TRBV5-5 to TRBJ2-4, with D perhaps matching TRBD2 (6 bases). V lost 5 bases, J lost 6 bases, and 6 bases lay in between. CDR1 and CDR2 (germline): SGHKS, YYEKEE (reference sequence). This CDR3 comprises 11 residues. The DNA for the CDR3 is TGTGCCAGCAGGGGGGGAAACATTCAGTACTTC. This sequence encodes CASRGGNIQYF. Filled out from reference TRBV5-5 and TRBJ2-4, the complete variable domain reads DAGVTQSPTHLIKTRGQQVTLRCSPISGHKSVSWYQQVLGQGPQFIFQYYEKEERGRGNFPDRFSARQFPNYSSELNVNALLLGDSALYLCASRGGNIQYFGAGTRLSVL.

The chain combines TRBV27 with TRBJ2-5; TRBD1 might be the D (5 bases). The CDR3 consists of 14 residues. Trimming took off 3 bases at V and 5 bases at J, with 13 bases between the two ends. Germline V CDR1 and CDR2: MNHEY, SMNVEV (reference sequence). CDR3 protein: CASSFKGSHETQYF. The CDR3 coding sequence is TGTGCCAGCAGTTTCAAGGGGTCACATGAGACCCAGTACTTC.

The chain combines TRBV11-2 with TRBJ1-2; no reliable D call. This CDR3 region has 14 residues. Trimming left V 0 bases short and J 4 bases short, with 9 bases between. From germline, CDR1 is SGHAT and CDR2 FQNNGV. The CDR3 loop reads CASSLDLGFYGYTF. CDR3 nucleotide sequence: TGTGCCAGCAGCTTAGATCTAGGTTTCTATGGCTACACCTTC. The entire variable domain, with the rest obtained from reference TRBV11-2 and TRBJ1-2, is as follows: EAGVAQSPRYKIIEKRQSVAFWCNPISGHATLYWYQQILGQGPKLLIQFQNNGVVDDSQLPKDRFSAERLKGVDSTLKIQPAKLEDSAVYLCASSLDLGFYGYTFGSGTRLTVV.

This clone was observed once. The chain carries TRBV7-9 and TRBJ1-1; TRBD1 matches at 8 bases. The CDR3 extends over 14 amino acids. From germline, CDR1 is SEHNR and CDR2 FQNEAQ (reference sequence). Trimming removed 3 bases from V and 4 bases from J; junction bases left unmatched: 4. CDR3 region: CASSFGGTGTEAFF. The CDR3 bases are TGTGCCAGCAGCTTTGGGGGGACAGGCACTGAAGCTTTCTTT.

CDR3 DNA: TGTGCCAGCAGTTACTCTCTAACGCGGGGGGCCTACGAGCAGTACTTC. This encodes CASSYSLTRGAYEQYF. The rearrangement links TRBV6-5 to TRBJ2-7, with TRBD2 matching 8 bases. This CDR3 region has 16 residues. V lost 0 bases, J lost 2 bases, and 6 bases stayed unmatched. CDR1 and CDR2 from the germline V gene are MNHEY and SVGAGI.

The chain links TRBV5-1 to TRBJ2-3, with TRBD1 matching over 8 bases. Looked up from germline, CDR1 is SGHRS and CDR2 is YFSETQ. The CDR3 sequence is 14 residues long. J lost 5 bases, V lost 4 bases, and 6 bases had no gene match. CDR3 sequence: CASSPGQGLDTQYF. The CDR3 nucleotides are TGCGCCAGCAGCCCCGGACAGGGCTTAGATACGCAGTATTTT. Looking up the rest from reference TRBV5-1 and TRBJ2-3 gives the full variable domain: KAGVTQTPRYLIKTRGQQVTLSCSPISGHRSVSWYQQTPGQGLQFLFEYFSETQRNKGNFPGRFSGRQFSNSRSEMNVSTLELGDSALYLCASSPGQGLDTQYFGPGTRLTVL.

This clone appeared a single time. In DNA form, the CDR3 reads TGCGCCAGCCGCGGGACAGGGTTGGGGAACACTGAAGCTTTCTTT. As protein: CASRGTGLGNTEAFF. The rearrangement links TRBV10-2 to TRBJ1-1; 9 positions agree with TRBD1. Germline trimming cut 8 bases from V and 1 base from J; bases unmatched to any gene: 8. Germline lookup yields CDR1 WSHSY and CDR2 SAAADI. The CDR3 has 15 amino acids.

This chain links TRBV10-2 with TRBJ1-2, with 7 bases identical to TRBD1. Losses at the gene ends were 2 bases for V and 6 bases for J; bases not matched to a gene: 0. Germline V gives CDR1 WSHSY, CDR2 SAAADI. The CDR3 totals 12 residues. The CDR3 loop reads CASSERGHGYTF. Here the CDR3 DNA reads TGCGCCAGCAGTGAGAGGGGGCATGGCTACACCTTC.

This clone was seen once. The V gene is TRBV18, the J gene TRBJ1-1, with a weak D call TRBD1 (6 bases). Trimming shortened V by 2 bases and J by 1 base, and 8 bases separated the two germline ends. The germline V gene has CDR1 KGHSH and CDR2 LQKENI. This CDR3 has 14 amino acids. In nucleotides, the CDR3 is TGTGCCAGCTCACCAGTCAGGGGGAACACTGAAGCTTTCTTT. This sequence encodes CASSPVRGNTEAFF.

This rearrangement joins TRBV9 to TRBJ2-5; 14 bases map to TRBD2. The trim removed 4 bases at V and 2 bases at J, leaving 4 bases unmatched. In germline, CDR1 is SGDLS, CDR2 YYNGEE. The CDR3 totals 16 residues. In DNA, the CDR3 is TGTGCCAGCAGCAAAAGACTAGCGGGGGGGCAAGAGACCCAGTACTTC. Translation gives CASSKRLAGGQETQYF.

The chain carries TRBV5-1 and TRBJ1-5; D ambiguous. This CDR3 comprises 14 residues. CDR1 and CDR2 from the germline V gene are SGHRS and YFSETQ. V was trimmed by 0 bases and J by 7 bases, leaving 11 bases between them. The DNA of the CDR3 is TGCGCCAGCAGCTTGGCGCCCGGGGAACAGCCCCAGCATTTT. This sequence encodes CASSLAPGEQPQHF.

This sequence joins TRBV6-2 or TRBV6-3 and TRBJ2-3, with TRBD2 matching over 9 bases. Trimming took 6 bases from V and 0 from J; bases not matched to a gene: 10. Germline V gene data show CDR1 as MNHEY and CDR2 as SVGEGT. CDR3 length: 17 residues. CDR3 loop: CASSPVPSGVSTDTQYF. The DNA of the CDR3 is TGTGCCAGCAGCCCTGTCCCTAGCGGGGTGAGCACAGATACGCAGTATTTT.

This clone has just one count. This rearrangement joins TRBV4-1 to TRBJ2-5, with 9 nucleotides matching TRBD1. The V gene's germline CDR1 is MGHRA and CDR2 YSYEKL. The trim removed 5 bases at V and 4 bases at J, leaving 14 bases unmatched. This CDR3 contains 17 residues. The CDR3 region has the DNA TGCGCCAGCAGCGCCTGGCGGTTTCCGGGACAGGGAGAGACCCAGTACTTC. This translates into CASSAWRFPGQGETQYF.

This rearrangement joins TRBV6-5 to TRBJ2-3; 7 nucleotides agree with TRBD2. The CDR3 is made up of 15 amino acids. Germline V gene lookup returns CDR1 MNHEY and CDR2 SVGAGI. V lost 6 bases to trimming and J lost 4 bases; unmatched junction nucleotides: 10. CDR3 region: CASRRVAGFSDTQYF. CDR3 nucleotides: TGTGCCAGCAGACGAGTAGCGGGTTTCTCAGATACGCAGTATTTT.

The chain carries TRBV18 and TRBJ2-1; maybe TRBD2 (5 bases). This CDR3 has 16 residues. Between the trimmed V and J ends, which lost 5 bases and 0 bases, there was a span of 14 bases. Germline CDR1 and CDR2: KGHSH and LQKENI. The CDR3 loop reads CASSMFRRSSYNEQFF. The DNA of the CDR3 is TGTGCCAGCTCAATGTTTCGGAGGAGCTCCTACAATGAGCAGTTCTTC.

The genes are TRBV29-1 and TRBJ2-7, with D tentatively TRBD2 (5 bases). The V gene's germline CDR1 is SQVTM and CDR2 ANQGSEA. This CDR3 is 12 amino acids long. Trimming took 3 bases from V and 1 from J, leaving 7 bases between them. In nucleotides, the CDR3 is TGCAGCGTTGACGGGGAGTCCTACGAGCAGTACTTC. Its protein is CSVDGESYEQYF.